A selection of T cell receptor beta chains follows, all from one sample in a study of blood T cell repertoires in COVID-19. Libraries were prepared by immunoSEQ multiplex PCR; TCRdb keeps only in-frame clonotypes and omits some of them. The sample consists of under 300,000 clones, roughly 87% of them appearing once. Source material: peripheral blood. These receptors were taken from a woman aged 25 to 39 with acute or convalescent COVID-19. CDR3s include the opening cysteine and the closing phenylalanine or tryptophan. The D gene is left open where the match is weak. Rows give clone size only sometimes, using once, few, many, or a class for an expanded clone.

TRBJ2-5	few	13	-	TRBV7-2	TGTGCCAGCAGCTACAACTTAGCGGAGACCCAGTACTTC	CASSYNLAETQYF
TRBJ2-2	-	16	TRBD2	TRBV19	TGTGCCAGTACCTACGGACTAGCGGGACGGGCCGGGGAGCTGTTTTTT	CASTYGLAGRAGELFF
TRBJ2-7	-	14	-	TRBV12-5	TGTGCTAGTGGTCCTTACATTAGCGGTTACGAGCAGTACTTC	CASGPYISGYEQYF
TRBJ2-3	-	14	-	TRBV5-4	TGTGCCAGCAGCCGGAGTGCTACGACAGATACGCAGTATTTT	CASSRSATTDTQYF
TRBJ2-3	-	10	-	TRBV20-1	TGCAGTGCTTCTAGGGATACGCAGTATTTT	CSASRDTQYF
TRBJ2-6	many	17	TRBD1	TRBV25-1	TGTGCCAGCAGTGAAGAAGGACAGGGGGCTGGGGCCAACGTCCTGACTTTC	CASSEEGQGAGANVLTF
TRBJ1-3	-	18	TRBD1	TRBV7-9	TGTGCCAGCAGCTTAAGCGGGCGAGGGACAGTTTCTGGAAACACCATATATTTT	CASSLSGRGTVSGNTIYF
TRBJ2-5	few	14	-	TRBV7-2	TGTGCCAGCGGAAACCCCGGAGCTTTGGAGACCCAGTACTTC	CASGNPGALETQYF
TRBJ2-1	-	15	TRBD2	TRBV24-1	TGTGCCACCAGTGACCCCAGCGGGAACGGCAATGAGCAGTTCTTC	CATSDPSGNGNEQFF
TRBJ2-7	once	15	TRBD2	TRBV6-4	TGTGCCGGAACCTTGACTAGCGGGAGCTGCTACGAGCAGTACTTC	CAGTLTSGSCYEQYF
TRBJ2-5	-	13	-	TRBV6-5	TGTGCCAGCAGTTACGGACAGCAAGAGACCCAGTACTTC	CASSYGQQETQYF
TRBJ2-1	-	16	TRBD2	TRBV5-1	TGCGCCAGCAGCTTGGACACTAGCGGCTCCTACAATGAGCAGTTCTTC	CASSLDTSGSYNEQFF
TRBJ1-1	few	16	-	TRBV30	TGTGCCTGGAGTGCCGGGTGGGGGGTTGCGAACACTGAAGCTTTCTTT	CAWSAGWGVANTEAFF
TRBJ2-5	-	16	TRBD2	TRBV7-2	TGTGCCAGCAGCTTAGGGAGTCTAGCGGCACAAGAGACCCAGTACTTC	CASSLGSLAAQETQYF
TRBJ1-1	-	15	TRBD1	TRBV6-4	TGTGCCAGCAGGGCGGACAGGGGCAGGGACACTGAAGCTTTCTTT	CASRADRGRDTEAFF
TRBJ2-1	-	12	-	TRBV7-3	TGTGCCAGCAGCCAACCCCGGGATGAGCAGTTCTTC	CASSQPRDEQFF
TRBJ2-3	-	15	TRBD2	TRBV11-1	TGTGCCAGCAGTTTCGTAGCGGGAGGGAGAGATACGCAGTATTTT	CASSFVAGGRDTQYF
TRBJ2-2	once	15	TRBD2	TRBV2	TGTGCCAGCAGGGGACTAGCGGGAGGGACCGGGGAGCTGTTTTTT	CASRGLAGGTGELFF
TRBJ2-7	-	14	TRBD2	TRBV9	TGTGCCAGCAGCGTAGCTCCTAGCGGCTACGAGCAGTACTTC	CASSVAPSGYEQYF
TRBJ2-3	few	15	-	TRBV27	TGTGCCAGCAGTTCCGACAGCATGGGCACAGATACGCAGTATTTT	CASSSDSMGTDTQYF
TRBJ2-1	-	15	TRBD2	TRBV11-2	TGTGCCAGCAAAAAAGCGGGAGGACCTACACATGAGCAGTTCTTC	CASKKAGGPTHEQFF
TRBJ2-5	once	14	TRBD2	TRBV5-1	TGCGCCAGCAGTCGAGGACTAGCCCAAGAGACCCAGTACTTC	CASSRGLAQETQYF
TRBJ1-3	-	14	TRBD1	TRBV5-1	TGCGCCAGCACCTTGGGACAGGGAGTGAACACCATATATTTT	CASTLGQGVNTIYF
TRBJ1-4	-	13	TRBD1	TRBV19	TGTGCCAGTAGGGGACAGGTCAATGAAAAACTGTTTTTT	CASRGQVNEKLFF
TRBJ2-7	-	15	-	TRBV5-6	TGTGCCAGCAGCGCCGACGTCTGGAGCTCCTACGAGCAGTACTTC	CASSADVWSSYEQYF
TRBJ2-5	-	17	-	TRBV9	TGTGCCAGCAGCGTAGATCGTGGTAACAAGTGGAGAGAGACCCAGTACTTC	CASSVDRGNKWRETQYF
TRBJ1-2	once	12	TRBD1	TRBV29-1	TGCAGCACGGTATGGACAGGACTTGGCTACACCTTC	CSTVWTGLGYTF
TRBJ1-2	-	12	-	TRBV12-3/TRBV12-4	TGTGCCAGCGGGACAACTAACTATGGCTACACCTTC	CASGTTNYGYTF
TRBJ1-5	-	13	-	TRBV5-6	TGTGCCAGCAGCTTGTCAGGGTTTCGGCCCCAGCATTTT	CASSLSGFRPQHF
TRBJ2-1	-	14	-	TRBV19	TGTGCCAGTAGTAAGTGGCTTCGGGACAATGAGCAGTTCTTC	CASSKWLRDNEQFF
TRBJ2-3	-	15	TRBD1	TRBV7-2	TGTGCCAGCAGCTTAGGCAGGGGGCTCGCAGATACGCAGTATTTT	CASSLGRGLADTQYF
TRBJ2-3	-	13	TRBD2	TRBV12-3/TRBV12-4	TGTGCCAGCAGGCCGACTAGCACAGATGCGCAGTATTTT	CASRPTSTDAQYF
TRBJ2-1	-	17	TRBD2	TRBV6-2/TRBV6-3	TGTGCCAGCAGTCCCCAGACTAGCGGAGTCTCCTACAATGAGCAGTTCTTC	CASSPQTSGVSYNEQFF
TRBJ2-5	-	14	TRBD1	TRBV29-1	TGCAGCGTCGGGACAGGGGGCCCTGGGGGGACCCAGTACTTC	CSVGTGGPGGTQYF
TRBJ2-3	-	18	TRBD2	TRBV18	TGTGCCAGCTCACCACCGAGCAGCGGGAGGGCCGTAGGTGATACGCAGTATTTT	CASSPPSSGRAVGDTQYF
TRBJ1-5	-	14	-	TRBV6-5	TGTGCCAGCAGTTACCAACAGGGTCGGCAGCCCCAGCATTTT	CASSYQQGRQPQHF
TRBJ1-1	-	17	-	TRBV9	TGTGCCAGCAGCGTTCTCGCGGGGGGCCACAAGAACACTGAAGCTTTCTTT	CASSVLAGGHKNTEAFF
TRBJ1-6	-	13	-	TRBV24-1	TGTGCCACCAGTGAAACGAGGGATTCACCCCTCCACTTT	CATSETRDSPLHF
TRBJ2-2	-	14	-	TRBV19	TGTGCCAGTATGAGGCAGGGAAGAACCGGGGAGCTGTTTTTT	CASMRQGRTGELFF
TRBJ2-7	-	14	TRBD2	TRBV30	TGTGCCTGGAGGAGACTAGCGGGGTCCTACGAGCAGTACTTC	CAWRRLAGSYEQYF